The rows below give T cell receptor beta chains drawn from one sample of a study of identifying expanded T cells in peripheral blood. Data came from immunoSEQ multiplex PCR; TCRdb stores just in-frame clones and leaves some out. This sample yields about 50,000 clones, of which 65% to 90% are seen a single time; 12% to 15% belongs to the top ten. Sample: blood. Source of these receptors: a person aged 18 to 75 in good health. Both conserved end residues are part of each CDR3. D genes are given only for firm matches. A clone size is listed for some rows: how often the clone was seen (once, few, many), or a class if it is expanded.

j_call: TRBJ1-5; clone_size: few; d_call: -; v_call: TRBV28; cdr3_nt: TGTGCCAGCAGTTTTTCGTGGGGAAGCAATCAGCCCCAGCATTTT; cdr3_aa: CASSFSWGSNQPQHF
j_call: TRBJ2-5; clone_size: -; d_call: TRBD2; v_call: TRBV29-1; cdr3_nt: TGCAGCGTTGTCGAGGCTAGCGGGACCGAGACCCAGTACTTC; cdr3_aa: CSVVEASGTETQYF
j_call: TRBJ1-1; clone_size: -; d_call: TRBD1; v_call: TRBV10-2; cdr3_nt: TGCGCCAGCAGCGACAGGGGGGTCACTGAAGCTTTCTTT; cdr3_aa: CASSDRGVTEAFF
j_call: TRBJ2-2; clone_size: few; d_call: TRBD2; v_call: TRBV5-4; cdr3_nt: TGTGCCAGCAGCTTGGAGCGGGGGAGGACGACCGGGGAGCTGTTTTTT; cdr3_aa: CASSLERGRTTGELFF
j_call: TRBJ2-3; clone_size: -; d_call: -; v_call: TRBV5-8; cdr3_nt: TGTGCCAGCAGCTATTGGGGTATAGGGCCAGATACGCAGTATTTT; cdr3_aa: CASSYWGIGPDTQYF
j_call: TRBJ1-5; clone_size: once; d_call: -; v_call: TRBV2; cdr3_nt: TGTGCCAGCAGACGGGACCGAAATAGCAATCAGCCCCAGCATTTT; cdr3_aa: CASRRDRNSNQPQHF
j_call: TRBJ1-4; clone_size: -; d_call: -; v_call: TRBV18; cdr3_nt: TGTGCCTCCACGCCCGGAGGCAACTATGAAAAACTGTTTTTT; cdr3_aa: CASTPGGNYEKLFF
j_call: TRBJ1-5; clone_size: few; d_call: TRBD1; v_call: TRBV19; cdr3_nt: TGTGCCAGTAGTATAGGGGGACAGGGTAGGAGGCCCCAGCATTTT; cdr3_aa: CASSIGGQGRRPQHF
j_call: TRBJ2-2; clone_size: -; d_call: -; v_call: TRBV18; cdr3_nt: TGTGCCAGCTCACCGAGTTACACCGGGGAGCTGTTTTTT; cdr3_aa: CASSPSYTGELFF
j_call: TRBJ1-5; clone_size: -; d_call: TRBD1; v_call: TRBV7-9; cdr3_nt: TGTGCCAGCAGCTTAGGAGGGGGCGGCAATCAGCCCCAGCATTTT; cdr3_aa: CASSLGGGGNQPQHF
j_call: TRBJ2-7; clone_size: -; d_call: TRBD1; v_call: TRBV6-6; cdr3_nt: TGTGCCAGCTGGGGACCCGGGACAGGGTCCTACGAGCAGTACTTC; cdr3_aa: CASWGPGTGSYEQYF
j_call: TRBJ2-6; clone_size: -; d_call: -; v_call: TRBV7-6; cdr3_nt: TGTGCCAGCAGCGACGGGGGGACATCTGGGGCCAACGTCCTGACTTTC; cdr3_aa: CASSDGGTSGANVLTF
j_call: TRBJ1-2; clone_size: -; d_call: -; v_call: TRBV25-1; cdr3_nt: TGTGCCAGCAGTGAGAAGGGTTCCTATGGCTACACCTTC; cdr3_aa: CASSEKGSYGYTF
j_call: TRBJ1-6; clone_size: -; d_call: -; v_call: TRBV28; cdr3_nt: TGTGCCAGCAGTTTATGGGAAAATAATTCACCCCTCCACTTT; cdr3_aa: CASSLWENNSPLHF
j_call: TRBJ1-3; clone_size: -; d_call: -; v_call: TRBV19; cdr3_nt: TGTGCCAGTAGTCCCTACTCCTCTGGAAACACCATATATTTT; cdr3_aa: CASSPYSSGNTIYF
j_call: TRBJ2-5; clone_size: -; d_call: TRBD2; v_call: TRBV7-6; cdr3_nt: TGTGCCAGCAGCTTACTCCGGGATCTAGCGGGGCCCCACCAAGAGACCCAGTACTTC; cdr3_aa: CASSLLRDLAGPHQETQYF
j_call: TRBJ1-2; clone_size: few; d_call: TRBD1; v_call: TRBV5-1; cdr3_nt: TGCGCCAGCAGCAAAGGACAGGGGGCTGGCTATGGCTACACCTTC; cdr3_aa: CASSKGQGAGYGYTF
j_call: TRBJ1-3; clone_size: few; d_call: -; v_call: TRBV13; cdr3_nt: TGTGCCAGCAGCTTAGGAAACACCATATATTTT; cdr3_aa: CASSLGNTIYF
j_call: TRBJ2-4; clone_size: -; d_call: TRBD1; v_call: TRBV5-1; cdr3_nt: TGCGCCAGCAGCTTGGGGACAGGGTCCCTAGCCAAAAACATTCAGTACTTC; cdr3_aa: CASSLGTGSLAKNIQYF
j_call: TRBJ1-1; clone_size: once; d_call: -; v_call: TRBV7-2; cdr3_nt: TGTGCCAGCAGCTTAGGGGGAGGCGGAGTGATTGAAGCTTTCTTT; cdr3_aa: CASSLGGGGVIEAFF
j_call: TRBJ1-1; clone_size: -; d_call: -; v_call: TRBV5-1; cdr3_nt: TGCGCCAGCAGCTTGAGGGCAGGGGCTTCAAACACTGAAGCTTTCTTT; cdr3_aa: CASSLRAGASNTEAFF
j_call: TRBJ1-1; clone_size: few; d_call: TRBD1; v_call: TRBV19; cdr3_nt: TGTGCCAGTAGTCAGGACAGGATGAACACTGAAGCTTTCTTT; cdr3_aa: CASSQDRMNTEAFF
j_call: TRBJ1-1; clone_size: -; d_call: -; v_call: TRBV30; cdr3_nt: TGTGCCTGGACCCATGGAGTGTTGCTGGCGGACACTGAAGCTTTCTTT; cdr3_aa: CAWTHGVLLADTEAFF
j_call: TRBJ1-1; clone_size: once; d_call: -; v_call: TRBV30; cdr3_nt: TGTGCCTGGAGTAGTGGGGGGCGACGAAACACTGAAGCTTTCTTT; cdr3_aa: CAWSSGGRRNTEAFF
j_call: TRBJ2-1; clone_size: -; d_call: TRBD2; v_call: TRBV11-2; cdr3_nt: TGTGCCAGCAGCTTAGATCTGAGCGGGAGAGGTTCTGAGCAGTTCTTC; cdr3_aa: CASSLDLSGRGSEQFF
j_call: TRBJ1-5; clone_size: few; d_call: -; v_call: TRBV6-5; cdr3_nt: TGTGCCAGCAGTGGGGCTCATAGCAATCAGCCCCAGCATTTT; cdr3_aa: CASSGAHSNQPQHF
j_call: TRBJ2-1; clone_size: -; d_call: TRBD1; v_call: TRBV7-2; cdr3_nt: TGTGCCAGCAGCTTAGACAGGGGGCGCAATGAGCAGTTCTTC; cdr3_aa: CASSLDRGRNEQFF
j_call: TRBJ2-2; clone_size: -; d_call: -; v_call: TRBV11-2; cdr3_nt: TGTGCCAGCAGCTCTAGGACAAGCGGCGGGGAGCTGTTTTTT; cdr3_aa: CASSSRTSGGELFF
j_call: TRBJ1-5; clone_size: -; d_call: -; v_call: TRBV7-2; cdr3_nt: TGTGCCAGCAGCTTACGGGAGGTGCAGCCCCAGCATTTT; cdr3_aa: CASSLREVQPQHF
j_call: TRBJ1-6; clone_size: -; d_call: TRBD1; v_call: TRBV9; cdr3_nt: TGTGCCAGCAGCCGACAGGGTTCCGCAGATAATTCACCCCTCCACTTT; cdr3_aa: CASSRQGSADNSPLHF
j_call: TRBJ1-1; clone_size: -; d_call: -; v_call: TRBV6-1; cdr3_nt: TGTGCCACGGGGGGGTGGAACACTGAAGCTTTCTTT; cdr3_aa: CATGGWNTEAFF
j_call: TRBJ2-6; clone_size: -; d_call: TRBD1; v_call: TRBV6-1; cdr3_nt: TGTGCCAGCAGGACAGGGGGCTCTGGGGCCAACGTCCTGACTTTC; cdr3_aa: CASRTGGSGANVLTF
j_call: TRBJ2-1; clone_size: -; d_call: TRBD2; v_call: TRBV11-2; cdr3_nt: TGTGCCAGCAGCCCCAAGCGGGAGTACAATGAGCAGTTCTTC; cdr3_aa: CASSPKREYNEQFF
j_call: TRBJ2-1; clone_size: -; d_call: TRBD2; v_call: TRBV4-1; cdr3_nt: TGCGCCAGCAGCCAAGGTCTAGCGGGAGTTCTATACAATGAGCAGTTCTTC; cdr3_aa: CASSQGLAGVLYNEQFF
j_call: TRBJ2-7; clone_size: -; d_call: TRBD1; v_call: TRBV6-1; cdr3_nt: TGTGCCAGCACCATAAACCCGGGACAGGGGCACGAGCAGTACTTC; cdr3_aa: CASTINPGQGHEQYF
j_call: TRBJ1-1; clone_size: -; d_call: -; v_call: TRBV30; cdr3_nt: TGTGCCTGGAGTGTCGGCAGGGACACTGAAGCTTTCTTT; cdr3_aa: CAWSVGRDTEAFF
j_call: TRBJ1-1; clone_size: -; d_call: TRBD1; v_call: TRBV11-2; cdr3_nt: TGTGCCAGCAGCACCTGGGACAGGACCGACACTGAAGCTTTCTTT; cdr3_aa: CASSTWDRTDTEAFF
j_call: TRBJ2-1; clone_size: once; d_call: -; v_call: TRBV5-4; cdr3_nt: TGTGCCAGCAGCGCCGTTCATGGCAATGAGCAGTTCTTC; cdr3_aa: CASSAVHGNEQFF
j_call: TRBJ1-1; clone_size: -; d_call: -; v_call: TRBV19; cdr3_nt: TGTGCCAGTACTAGGGGGGGGACATTCGAATGGACCACTGAAGCTTTCTTT; cdr3_aa: CASTRGGTFEWTTEAFF
j_call: TRBJ1-3; clone_size: once; d_call: TRBD1; v_call: TRBV7-8; cdr3_nt: TGTGCCAGCAGCTTAGTCCCCTCACAGGGGTCTGGAAACACCATATATTTT; cdr3_aa: CASSLVPSQGSGNTIYF
j_call: TRBJ1-1; clone_size: -; d_call: TRBD1; v_call: TRBV16; cdr3_nt: TGTGCCAGCAGCCAAAGGGACAGCGGCCGGGCTTTCTTT; cdr3_aa: CASSQRDSGRAFF
j_call: TRBJ1-1; clone_size: once; d_call: -; v_call: TRBV18; cdr3_nt: TGTGCCAGCTCACCACGACAGACGAACACTGAAGCTTTCTTT; cdr3_aa: CASSPRQTNTEAFF
j_call: TRBJ2-1; clone_size: -; d_call: -; v_call: TRBV12-5; cdr3_nt: TGTGCTAGTGGAAGTACGGGGTATGAGCAGTTCTTC; cdr3_aa: CASGSTGYEQFF
j_call: TRBJ2-2; clone_size: -; d_call: -; v_call: TRBV7-9; cdr3_nt: TGTGCCAGCAGCTTAGGAGGCTCCGGGGAGCTGTTTTTT; cdr3_aa: CASSLGGSGELFF
j_call: TRBJ2-1; clone_size: -; d_call: -; v_call: TRBV7-3; cdr3_nt: TGTGCCAGCAGTCCCTCCCGCGCACTACGCAATGAGCAGTTCTTC; cdr3_aa: CASSPSRALRNEQFF
j_call: TRBJ1-1; clone_size: -; d_call: -; v_call: TRBV4-1; cdr3_nt: TGCGCCAGCAGCCTAACGGGGGGGGCGTGGGGAAACACTGAAGCTTTCTTT; cdr3_aa: CASSLTGGAWGNTEAFF
j_call: TRBJ1-2; clone_size: few; d_call: -; v_call: TRBV30; cdr3_nt: TGTGCCTGGACCCCCCGGGGAGGTAATTCTGACGGGTACTATGGCTACACCTTC; cdr3_aa: CAWTPRGGNSDGYYGYTF
j_call: TRBJ2-2; clone_size: -; d_call: -; v_call: TRBV12-5; cdr3_nt: TGTGCTAGTGGTTTGCGACCGGGACATGGGGCTTGGGAGGAAAGCACCGGGGAGCTGTTTTTT; cdr3_aa: CASGLRPGHGAWEESTGELFF
j_call: TRBJ2-3; clone_size: -; d_call: TRBD2; v_call: TRBV7-2; cdr3_nt: TGTGCCAGCAGCTTACAGGCTAGCGGGACGGATACGCAGTATTTT; cdr3_aa: CASSLQASGTDTQYF